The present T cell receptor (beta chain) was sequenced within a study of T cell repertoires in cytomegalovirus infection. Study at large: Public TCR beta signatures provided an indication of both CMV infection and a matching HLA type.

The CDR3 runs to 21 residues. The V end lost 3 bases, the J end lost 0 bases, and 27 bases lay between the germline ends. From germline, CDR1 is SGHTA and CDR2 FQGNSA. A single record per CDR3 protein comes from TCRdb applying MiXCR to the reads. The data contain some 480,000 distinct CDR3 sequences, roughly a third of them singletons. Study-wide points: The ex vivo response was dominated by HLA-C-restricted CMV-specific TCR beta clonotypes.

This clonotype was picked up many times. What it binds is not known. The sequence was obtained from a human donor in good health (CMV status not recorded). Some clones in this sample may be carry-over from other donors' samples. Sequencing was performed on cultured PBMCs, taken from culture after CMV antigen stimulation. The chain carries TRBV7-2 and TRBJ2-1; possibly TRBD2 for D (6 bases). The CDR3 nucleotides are TGTGCCAGCAGCTTGCAAATCGTCACCGCCGGGACTCCGAGCTCCTACAATGAGCAGTTCTTC. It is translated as CASSLQIVTAGTPSSYNEQFF.